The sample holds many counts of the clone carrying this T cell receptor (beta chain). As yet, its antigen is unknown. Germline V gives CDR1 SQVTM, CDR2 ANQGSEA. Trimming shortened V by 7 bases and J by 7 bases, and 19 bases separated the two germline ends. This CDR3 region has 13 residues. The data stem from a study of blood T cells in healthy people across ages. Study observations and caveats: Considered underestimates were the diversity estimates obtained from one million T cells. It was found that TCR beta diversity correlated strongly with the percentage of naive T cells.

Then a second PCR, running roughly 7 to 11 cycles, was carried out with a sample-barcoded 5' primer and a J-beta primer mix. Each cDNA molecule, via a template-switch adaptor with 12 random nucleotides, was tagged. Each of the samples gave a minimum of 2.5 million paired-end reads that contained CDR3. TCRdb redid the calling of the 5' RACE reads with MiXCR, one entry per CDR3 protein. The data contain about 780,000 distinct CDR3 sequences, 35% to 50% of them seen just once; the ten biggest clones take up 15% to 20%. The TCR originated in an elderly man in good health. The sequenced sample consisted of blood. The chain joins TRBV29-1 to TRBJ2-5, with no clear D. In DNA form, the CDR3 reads TGCAGCGGGCGACGTTCCGAGGTGGGGACCCAGTACTTC. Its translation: CSGRRSEVGTQYF.